This passage covers 24 T cell receptor beta chains from one sample sequenced in a study of chemoradiotherapy in HPV16-positive cancers. Measured with immunoSEQ multiplex PCR; TCRdb has only the in-frame clones, and not every one. This table holds 15,000 to 20,000 clones, roughly nine tenths found once. The starting material was blood, obtained from a patient who underwent chemoradiotherapy. These receptor sequences come from a human donor with HPV-associated anogenital cancer.

This clone was counted a single time. The chain has TRBV7-2 and TRBJ1-5; TRBD1 agrees at 8 bases. Germline CDR1 and CDR2: SGHTA and FQGNSA. CDR3 length: 17 amino acids. V shed 6 bases and J 3 bases; nucleotides not matched to a gene: 13. CDR3 in DNA: TGTGCCAGCAGTCAAAGGGGTGGACAGGGTAACAATCAGCCCCAGCATTTT. Amino acids: CASSQRGGQGNNQPQHF.

CDR3 amino acids: CASSSSRVTEAFF. In DNA form, the CDR3 reads TGTGCCAGCAGTTCGTCAAGGGTCACTGAAGCTTTCTTT. The chain couples TRBV27 to TRBJ1-1; D unresolved. In germline, CDR1 is MNHEY, CDR2 SMNVEV (reference sequence). V lost 4 bases, J lost 4 bases, and 10 bases lay in between. CDR3 size: 13 residues.

The rearrangement uses TRBV6-1 and TRBJ1-1, with D perhaps matching TRBD1 (5 bases). Trimming took off 1 base at V and 6 bases at J, with 15 bases between the two ends. The germline V gene has CDR1 MNHNS and CDR2 SASEGT. The CDR3 has 15 residues. The chain's CDR3 is CASSEGGTIRPEAFF. The CDR3, as DNA: TGTGCCAGCAGTGAAGGAGGGACGATTAGACCTGAAGCTTTCTTT.

J is TRBJ2-2 and V is TRBV7-8; 8 bases align to TRBD2. CDR1 is SGHVS and CDR2 is FQNEAQ in the germline V gene. V gave up 1 base and J gave up 5 bases; unmatched junction bases: 9. This CDR3 is 17 amino acids long. CDR3 nucleotide sequence: TGTGCCAGCAGCTTAGGTTTGAGCGGGGGCCCGACCGGGGAGCTGTTTTTT. Translating it yields CASSLGLSGGPTGELFF.

This sequence joins TRBV6-1 and TRBJ1-5; D is unresolved. The CDR3 runs to 12 residues. V lost 3 bases to trimming and J lost 5 bases, with 5 bases between them. Germline-derived CDR1 and CDR2 are MNHNS and SASEGT. CDR3 in DNA: TGTGCCAGCAGTGACCGTTATCAGCCCCAGCATTTT. Translation gives CASSDRYQPQHF.

This chain links TRBV19 with TRBJ2-3; 10 positions agree with TRBD2. The CDR3 has 18 amino acids. CDR1 LNHDA and CDR2 SQIVND come from the germline V gene (reference sequence). The ends lost 10 bases at V and 0 bases at J; junction bases unmatched: 16. CDR3 in amino acids: CATSDPLAGSPSTDTQYF. The CDR3 DNA is TGTGCCACTTCAGACCCACTAGCGGGGAGTCCTAGCACAGATACGCAGTATTTT. Complete variable domain (other parts from reference TRBV19 and TRBJ2-3): DGGITQSPKYLFRKEGQNVTLSCEQNLNHDAMYWYRQDPGQGLRLIYYSQIVNDFQKGDIAEGYSVSREKKESFPLTVTSAQKNPTAFYLCATSDPLAGSPSTDTQYFGPGTRLTVL.

This clone was counted once. The chain links TRBV2 to TRBJ2-5; 9 bases map to TRBD1. This CDR3 contains 14 residues. Germline V gene data show CDR1 as SNHLY and CDR2 as FYNNEI. V was clipped by 5 bases and J by 4 bases; unmatched bases: 5. For the CDR3, the DNA is TGTGCCAGCAGTAACAGGGGGCTCGGAGAGACCCAGTACTTC. Translation: CASSNRGLGETQYF.

The chain uses TRBV21-1 and TRBJ2-5; the table's D call, TRBD1, was not checked against the DNA. TRBV21-1 represents a pseudogene. The CDR3 contains 15 residues. CDR3 bases: TGTGCCAGCAGCAAAGGTGGACATAATCAAGAGACCCAGTACTTC. Its protein product is CASSKGGHNQETQYF.

The chain combines TRBV5-1 with TRBJ2-7; maybe TRBD1 (7 bases). Trimming removed 0 bases from V and 6 bases from J, with 19 bases in between. The V gene's germline CDR1 is SGHRS and CDR2 YFSETQ. This CDR3 has 16 amino acids. The CDR3 loop reads CASSLAQGGAGSEQYF. The CDR3, as DNA: TGCGCCAGCAGCTTGGCTCAGGGGGGCGCGGGTAGCGAGCAGTACTTC.

This clone was counted a few times. This rearrangement joins TRBV6-1 to TRBJ2-3; tentative D call: TRBD2 (6 bases). Per germline, CDR1 MNHNS and CDR2 SASEGT. CDR3 length: 15 amino acids. V was trimmed by 6 bases and J by 5 bases, leaving 18 bases between them. Here the CDR3 DNA reads TGTGCCAGCAGCATAGGACTACCTTCAGGAGATACGCAGTATTTT. This codes for CASSIGLPSGDTQYF.

This clone has a handful of counts. This sequence joins TRBV5-1 and TRBJ2-1; 14 bases fit TRBD2. J gave up 6 bases and V 3 bases, and 8 bases lay outside the gene matches. CDR3 length: 17 residues. CDR1 and CDR2 from the germline V gene are SGHRS and YFSETQ. CDR3 in amino acids: CASSSWGTSGGINEQFF. The DNA for the CDR3 is TGCGCCAGCAGCTCATGGGGGACTAGCGGGGGAATCAATGAGCAGTTCTTC.

This clone was detected once. The chain couples TRBV29-1 to TRBJ2-3; TRBD2 aligns across 15 bases. The CDR3 sequence is 16 residues long. Losses at the gene ends were 6 bases for V and 5 bases for J; bases not matched to a gene: 9. CDR1 SQVTM and CDR2 ANQGSEA come from the germline V gene. CDR3 region: CSVGGLAGGLLDTQYF. In nucleotides, the CDR3 is TGCAGCGTAGGGGGACTAGCGGGGGGCCTTCTAGATACGCAGTATTTT.

The V call is TRBV14, the J call TRBJ1-2; D is unclear. CDR3 length equals 15 residues. V was clipped by 0 bases and J by 2 bases, with 10 bases between them. Germline V gene data show CDR1 as SGHDN and CDR2 as FVKESK. The CDR3 DNA is TGTGCCAGCAGCCAAGACAGTACTACCAACTATGGCTACACCTTC. Its protein product is CASSQDSTTNYGYTF.

V gene TRBV5-1 combines with J gene TRBJ1-2, with 7 bases matching TRBD1. Germline loops: CDR1 SGHRS, CDR2 YFSETQ. J was trimmed by 0 bases and V by 5 bases; bases with no gene match: 4. The CDR3 has 14 residues. The CDR3 here is CASRETGSNYGYTF. The CDR3 DNA reads TGCGCCAGCAGGGAGACAGGGTCTAACTATGGCTACACCTTC.

This clone has a single count. This chain joins TRBV6-5 and TRBJ1-5; no reliable D call. The CDR3 sequence is 15 residues long. V lost 0 bases and J lost 4, with 10 bases in between. Germline V gene sequence: CDR1 MNHEY, CDR2 SVGAGI. Here the CDR3 reads CASSYSFQDNQPQHF. The CDR3 nucleotides read TGTGCCAGCAGTTACTCGTTCCAAGATAATCAGCCCCAGCATTTT.

This clone appeared once. CDR3 DNA: TGTGCCAGCAGCTTTTACCGGGACAGATCCTCCCCTTGGTTAAATGAAGCTTTCTTT. It codes for CASSFYRDRSSPWLNEAFF. The gene calls are TRBV5-6 and TRBJ1-1; TRBD1 matches at 7 bases. CDR1 is SGHDT, CDR2 YYEEEE, per germline. The CDR3 spans 19 residues. Germline trimming cut 2 bases from V and 7 bases from J; bases unmatched to any gene: 23.

The chain has TRBV6-5 and TRBJ2-5, with D possibly being TRBD2 (5 bases). The CDR3 loop spans 13 amino acids. The germline V and J ends were trimmed by 7 bases and 1 base, with 10 bases remaining between them. Germline CDR1 is MNHEY and CDR2 is SVGAGI. DNA of the CDR3: TGTGCCAGCACCAAGGACTCCCAAGAGACCCAGTACTTC. This encodes CASTKDSQETQYF.

The V gene is TRBV12-5, the J gene TRBJ1-1; D is perhaps TRBD1 (6 bases). CDR1 and CDR2 from the germline V gene are LGHNT and FRNRAP. This CDR3 region has 11 residues. The V end lost 6 bases, the J end lost 8 bases, and 10 bases lay between the germline ends. The CDR3 sequence is CASGKTGEAFF. The CDR3 DNA sequence: TGTGCTAGTGGCAAAACAGGGGAAGCTTTCTTT.

The chain carries TRBV15 and TRBJ1-1, with TRBD1 matching 8 bases. The CDR3 extends over 14 amino acids. The germline V gene encodes CDR1 LNHNV and CDR2 YYDKDF (reference sequence). V gave up 3 bases and J gave up 11 bases; unmatched junction bases: 11. CDR3 loop: CATSSSNTGGRAFF. The CDR3, as DNA: TGTGCCACCAGCAGTTCCAACACAGGGGGTCGGGCTTTCTTT.

The count of this clone is one. CDR3 sequence reads: CASKRGTDTQYF. CDR3 coding DNA: TGTGCCAGCAAGCGGGGCACAGATACGCAGTATTTT. The chain couples TRBV7-9 to TRBJ2-3; possible D gene TRBD2, 6 bases. V lost 7 bases and J 1 base, leaving 6 bases between the germline ends. CDR1 is SEHNR and CDR2 is FQNEAQ in the germline V gene (reference sequence). The CDR3 length is 12 residues.

The V call is TRBV7-2, the J call TRBJ2-3; 11 nucleotides align to TRBD2. The CDR3 runs to 17 residues. Germline CDR1 SGHTA, CDR2 FQGNSA. After removal of 3 bases from V and 4 bases from J, the junction contained 9 bases not matched to a gene. The CDR3 here is CASSFSGLAGGSDTQYF. In DNA form, the CDR3 reads TGTGCCAGCAGCTTCAGTGGGCTAGCGGGGGGCTCAGATACGCAGTATTTT.

The chain has TRBV6-5 and TRBJ2-3; D remains ambiguous. This CDR3 region has 14 residues. Germline assignment: CDR1 MNHEY and CDR2 SVGAGI. V gave up 2 bases and J gave up 1 base, with 7 bases separating them. DNA of the CDR3: TGTGCCAGCAGTTACCGCCTGGGCACAGATACGCAGTATTTT. Protein product: CASSYRLGTDTQYF.

This clone was seen once. The chain couples TRBV29-1 to TRBJ2-2; D is perhaps TRBD1 (6 bases). V lost 6 bases, J lost 0 bases, and 8 bases lay in between. CDR3 length equals 13 residues. Germline values: CDR1 SQVTM, CDR2 ANQGSEA. The CDR3 DNA reads as TGCAGCGTCAGGGGAACGAACACCGGGGAGCTGTTTTTT. This translates into CSVRGTNTGELFF.

The chain combines TRBV25-1 with TRBJ1-2, with D unresolved. The V gene's germline CDR1 is MGHDK and CDR2 SYGVNS. The V end lost 8 bases, the J end lost 3 bases, and 19 bases lay between the germline ends. The CDR3 is made up of 15 amino acids. The CDR3 region has the DNA TGTGCCAGCTCCTCAAACTGGCAGATTGACTATGGCTACACCTTC. It codes for CASSSNWQIDYGYTF.